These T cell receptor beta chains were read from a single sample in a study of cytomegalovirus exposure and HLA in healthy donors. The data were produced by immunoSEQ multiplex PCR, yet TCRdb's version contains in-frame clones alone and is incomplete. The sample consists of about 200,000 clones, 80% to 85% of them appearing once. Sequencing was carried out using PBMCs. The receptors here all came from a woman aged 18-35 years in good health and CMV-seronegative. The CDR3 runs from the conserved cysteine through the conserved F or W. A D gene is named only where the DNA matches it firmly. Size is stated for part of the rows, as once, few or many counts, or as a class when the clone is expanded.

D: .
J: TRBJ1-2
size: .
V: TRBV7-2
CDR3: CASSPHRGYYGYTF
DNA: TGTGCCAGCAGCCCGCACCGAGGCTACTATGGCTACACCTTC

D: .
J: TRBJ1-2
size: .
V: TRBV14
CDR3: CASSRTALNYGYTF
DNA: TGTGCCAGCAGCCGGACAGCTTTAAACTATGGCTACACCTTC

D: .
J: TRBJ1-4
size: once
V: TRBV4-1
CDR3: CASSTIQGSTNEKLFF
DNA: TGCGCCAGCAGTACAATACAGGGTTCAACTAATGAAAAACTGTTTTTT

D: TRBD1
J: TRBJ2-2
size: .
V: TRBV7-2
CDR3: CASRPDRVHTGELFF
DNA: TGTGCCAGCAGGCCTGACAGGGTTCATACCGGGGAGCTGTTTTTT

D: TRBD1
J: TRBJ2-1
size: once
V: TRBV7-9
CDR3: CARSEGQLNEQFF
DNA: TGTGCCAGGTCAGAGGGACAGCTTAATGAGCAGTTCTTC

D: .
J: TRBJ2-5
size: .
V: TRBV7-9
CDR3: CASKLGRDQETQYF
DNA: TGTGCCAGCAAGCTTGGCCGGGACCAAGAGACCCAGTACTTC

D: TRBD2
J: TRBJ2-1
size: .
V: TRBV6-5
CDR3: CASSYLLAGQTNEQFF
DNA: TGTGCCAGCAGTTACTTACTAGCGGGACAAACCAATGAGCAGTTCTTC

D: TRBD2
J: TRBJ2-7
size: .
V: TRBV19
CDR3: CASSIDLSTSGSYEQYF
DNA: TGTGCCAGTAGTATAGATCTATCGACTAGCGGGAGCTACGAGCAGTACTTC

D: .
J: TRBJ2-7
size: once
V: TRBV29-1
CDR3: CSVAGVSVRESYEQYF
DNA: TGCAGCGTTGCCGGGGTCTCGGTACGGGAGTCCTACGAGCAGTACTTC

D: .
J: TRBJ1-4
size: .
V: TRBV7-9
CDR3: CASSPGAGRNEKLFF
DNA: TGTGCCAGCAGCCCCGGGGCAGGGAGGAATGAAAAACTGTTTTTT

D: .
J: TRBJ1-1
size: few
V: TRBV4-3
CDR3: CASSQASGAMNTEAFF
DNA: TGCGCCAGCAGCCAAGCCAGTGGGGCGATGAACACTGAAGCTTTCTTT

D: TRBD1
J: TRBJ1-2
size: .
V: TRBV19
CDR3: CASRPTGGRYGYTF
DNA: TGTGCCAGTAGGCCCACAGGGGGCAGGTATGGCTACACCTTC

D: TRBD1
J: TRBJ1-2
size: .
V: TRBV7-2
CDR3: CASSPQGEEGNYGYTF
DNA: TGTGCCAGCAGCCCACAGGGGGAAGAGGGGAACTATGGCTACACCTTC

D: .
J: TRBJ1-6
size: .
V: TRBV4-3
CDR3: CASSQDRVDYPNSPLHF
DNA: TGCGCCAGCAGCCAAGATCGGGTGGACTACCCTAATTCACCCCTCCACTTT

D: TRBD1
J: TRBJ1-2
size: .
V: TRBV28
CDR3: CASSSPGRDSLYGYTF
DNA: TGTGCCAGCAGTTCCCCAGGCCGGGACAGCCTCTATGGCTACACCTTC

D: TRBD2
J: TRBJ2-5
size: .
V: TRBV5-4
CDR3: CASSPSGLPQTQYF
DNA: TGTGCCAGCAGCCCCTCGGGACTACCCCAGACCCAGTACTTC

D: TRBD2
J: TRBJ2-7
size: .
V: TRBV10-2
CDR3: CASSEIGGRAYEQYF
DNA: TGCGCCAGCAGTGAAATCGGCGGGAGGGCCTACGAGCAGTACTTC

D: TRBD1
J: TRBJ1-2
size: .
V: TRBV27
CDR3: CASRGGAQVGYGYTF
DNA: TGTGCCAGCAGAGGGGGCGCGCAGGTCGGCTATGGCTACACCTTC

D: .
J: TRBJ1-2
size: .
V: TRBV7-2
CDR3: CASSLDRTSYTF
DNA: TGTGCCAGCAGCTTAGACCGGACTTCCTACACCTTC

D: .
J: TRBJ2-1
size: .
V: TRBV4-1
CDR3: CASSQAFAPSSYNEQFF
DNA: TGCGCCAGCAGCCAAGCCTTCGCACCGAGCTCCTACAATGAGCAGTTCTTC

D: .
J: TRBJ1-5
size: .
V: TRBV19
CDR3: CASSMGADYQPQHF
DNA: TGTGCCAGTAGTATGGGGGCAGATTATCAGCCCCAGCATTTT

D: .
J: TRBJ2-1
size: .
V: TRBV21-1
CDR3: CASSKASGRAKHEQFF
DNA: TGTGCCAGCAGCAAAGCTAGCGGGAGGGCCAAACATGAGCAGTTCTTC

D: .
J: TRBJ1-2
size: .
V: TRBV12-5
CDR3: CASGSRTYGGYTF
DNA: TGTGCTAGTGGTTCCAGGACTTATGGTGGCTACACCTTC

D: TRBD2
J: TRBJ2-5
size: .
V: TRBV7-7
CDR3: CASSPGLAGVRETQYF
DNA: TGTGCCAGCAGCCCAGGACTAGCGGGAGTCCGGGAGACCCAGTACTTC

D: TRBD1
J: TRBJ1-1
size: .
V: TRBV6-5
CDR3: CASSPRDRVYTEAFF
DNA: TGTGCCAGCTCCCCCCGGGACAGAGTTTATACTGAAGCTTTCTTT

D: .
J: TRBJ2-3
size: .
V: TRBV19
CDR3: CASRARRARDTQYF
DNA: TGTGCCAGTAGGGCGAGGAGGGCGAGAGATACGCAGTATTTT

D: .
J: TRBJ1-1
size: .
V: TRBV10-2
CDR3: CASSARADWQGPKAFF
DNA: TGCGCCAGCAGTGCTCGAGCTGACTGGCAGGGGCCTAAAGCTTTCTTT

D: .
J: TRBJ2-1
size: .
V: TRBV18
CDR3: CASSPSNGPQEQFF
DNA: TGTGCCAGCTCACCATCTAACGGTCCTCAGGAACAGTTCTTC

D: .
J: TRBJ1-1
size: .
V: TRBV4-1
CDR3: CASSQVTGILNTEAFF
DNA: TGCGCCAGCAGCCAAGTAACAGGTATATTGAACACTGAAGCTTTCTTT

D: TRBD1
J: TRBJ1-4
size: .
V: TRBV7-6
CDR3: CASSLTGGSNEKLFF
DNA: TGTGCCAGCAGCTTGACAGGGGGCAGTAATGAAAAACTGTTTTTT

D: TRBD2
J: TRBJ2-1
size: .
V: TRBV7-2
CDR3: CASSLARVAGGPSPYNEQFF
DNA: TGTGCCAGCAGCTTAGCGAGGGTAGCGGGAGGCCCGAGCCCTTACAATGAGCAGTTCTTC

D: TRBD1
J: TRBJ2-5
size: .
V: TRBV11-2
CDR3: CASSTPFRQGGETQYF
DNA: TGTGCCAGCAGCACGCCTTTCCGACAGGGCGGAGAGACCCAGTACTTC

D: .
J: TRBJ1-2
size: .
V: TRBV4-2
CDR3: CASSFSQGYGYTF
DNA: TGTGCCAGCAGCTTCTCACAGGGCTATGGCTACACCTTC